The next 10 T cell receptor beta chains were all read from a single sample in a study of blood T cells in healthy people across ages. A second PCR, run for about 7 to 11 cycles, used a sample-barcoded 5' primer plus a J-beta primer mix. TCRdb processed the 5' RACE reads anew with MiXCR; each CDR3 protein has one entry. The sample lists more than 1.4 million distinct CDR3 sequences; approximately 42% were seen once. The sequenced sample consisted of blood. The receptors originated from a woman aged 18-29 years in good health.

This clonotype has more than one count but fewer than ten. Here the CDR3 DNA reads TGTGCCAGCAGCTTAGGCGTCGGGAATCACCAAGAGACCCAGTACTTC. It codes for CASSLGVGNHQETQYF. The rearrangement links TRBV7-6 to TRBJ2-5, with a possible D match to TRBD2 (5 bases). CDR3 length: 16 residues. V was pared by 1 base and J by 0 bases, with 12 bases between. Germline assignment: CDR1 SGHVS and CDR2 FNYEAQ.

This clonotype was detected only a few times. The chain links TRBV6-2 or TRBV6-3 to TRBJ2-1; 9 bases align to TRBD2. Germline V CDR1 and CDR2: MNHEY, SVGEGT. The CDR3 is 17 amino acids. J was trimmed by 3 bases and V by 0 bases; bases with no gene match: 6. For the CDR3, the DNA is TGTGCCAGCAGTTACTCGTCGGCTAGCGGGGTCTACAATGAGCAGTTCTTC. It encodes CASSYSSASGVYNEQFF.

The rearrangement uses TRBV28 and TRBJ2-7; a weak D match, TRBD2 (5 bases). The V end was cut by 3 bases, the J end by 2 bases, with 8 bases between. This CDR3 has 13 amino acids. The germline gives CDR1 MDHEN, CDR2 SYDVKM. In DNA, the CDR3 is TGTGCCAGCAGTTTTGAGGGAACCTACGAGCAGTACTTC. This sequence encodes CASSFEGTYEQYF.

The sample holds a few counts of this clonotype. The chain uses TRBV28 and TRBJ2-3; 8 bases agree with TRBD2. Looked up from germline, CDR1 is MDHEN and CDR2 is SYDVKM. There are 13 residues in the CDR3. The V and J ends lost 7 bases and 3 bases, in that order; junction bases with no gene match: 3. DNA of the CDR3: TGTGCCAGCAACGGGGGGGGGACAGATACGCAGTATTTT. This codes for CASNGGGTDTQYF.

This chain connects TRBV12-3 or TRBV12-4 to TRBJ2-6; 12 bases are a match to TRBD1. The CDR3 runs to 14 residues. V shed 3 bases and J 17 bases; nucleotides not matched to a gene: 8. The CDR3 region is CASSLGGTGGFLTF. Here the CDR3 DNA reads TGTGCCAGCAGTTTGGGGGGGACAGGGGGCTTCTTGACTTTC.

The chain joins TRBV3-1 to TRBJ2-7; perhaps TRBD2 as D (6 bases). The CDR3 is 14 amino acids. V was pared by 4 bases and J by 4 bases, with 14 bases between. Germline lookup yields CDR1 LGHDT and CDR2 YNNKEL (reference sequence). This chain's CDR3 is CASSPAGTFYEQYF. In nucleotides, the CDR3 is TGTGCCAGCAGCCCAGCCGGGACTTTTTACGAGCAGTACTTC.

This chain uses TRBV12-3 or TRBV12-4 with TRBJ2-2, with a weak D call TRBD2 (6 bases). The CDR3 contains 17 residues. V was trimmed by 6 bases and J by 0 bases, leaving 17 bases between them. The CDR3 sequence is CASRGWEAGSNTGELFF. CDR3 in DNA: TGTGCCAGCAGAGGCTGGGAGGCGGGGTCGAACACCGGGGAGCTGTTTTTT.

The rearrangement uses TRBV7-9 and TRBJ2-5, with TRBD2 as a possible D gene (6 bases). Trimming stripped 4 bases from V and 5 bases from J, with 17 bases between. Germline V lookup: CDR1 SEHNR, CDR2 FQNEAQ (reference sequence). This CDR3 contains 15 residues. CDR3 loop: CASSYGPPEGETQYF. CDR3 DNA sequence: TGTGCCAGCAGCTACGGGCCTCCGGAGGGGGAGACCCAGTACTTC.

This clonotype was recorded only once. This chain uses TRBV5-1 with TRBJ1-5; 8 bases agree with TRBD1. CDR1 is SGHRS and CDR2 is YFSETQ in the germline V gene. V gave up 0 bases and J gave up 1 base; unmatched junction bases: 9. CDR3 length: 18 residues. The CDR3 DNA reads as TGCGCCAGCAGCTTGGCACCTACGGACAGGGTAAGCAATCAGCCCCAGCATTTT. Its protein is CASSLAPTDRVSNQPQHF.

On this clonotype itself: A much larger clone lies one base from this, so it may be a read error. The rearrangement links TRBV4-1 to TRBJ1-2, with 7 bases that match TRBD1. This CDR3 has 16 residues. Germline loops: CDR1 MGHRA, CDR2 YSYEKL. In DNA, the CDR3 is TGCGCCCGCAGCCAAGTAGCGACAGGGCAAAACTATGGCTACACCTTC. Protein: CARSQVATGQNYGYTF.